The rows below give T cell receptor beta chains drawn from one sample of a study of cytomegalovirus exposure and HLA in healthy donors. Assay used: immunoSEQ multiplex PCR; TCRdb lists only in-frame clones, some missing. The table records roughly 200,000 clones, around 80% of them present only once. Sequenced sample: PBMCs. Receptor source: a woman aged 25 to 39 in good health and CMV-seronegative. The CDR3 runs from the conserved cysteine through the conserved F or W. Each record gives: D gene, J gene, CDR3 length, V gene, clone size, CDR3 DNA, CDR3 protein. The D gene is left open where the match is weak. The size of a clone is reported for some rows only, either as once, few or many, or as a class for expanded clones.

.,TRBJ2-7,15,TRBV27,.,TGTGCCAGCAGTTTCTATAGAGAGAGCTCCTACGAGCAGTACTTC,CASSFYRESSYEQYF
.,TRBJ1-1,14,TRBV27,.,TGTGCCAGCACCCCTAGGGGGGGTTCCACTGAAGCTTTCTTT,CASTPRGGSTEAFF
.,TRBJ1-5,15,TRBV7-9,few,TGTGCCAGCAGCTTAGGAAGCGGCAGCAATCAGCCCCAGCATTTT,CASSLGSGSNQPQHF
.,TRBJ2-7,12,TRBV29-1,.,TGCAGCGTTGGGTCAGGGAACTACGAGCAGTACTTC,CSVGSGNYEQYF
.,TRBJ2-6,13,TRBV6-5,.,TGTGCCAGCACCCGCTCTGGGGCCAACGTCCTGACTTTC,CASTRSGANVLTF
.,TRBJ1-3,14,TRBV5-8,.,TGTGCCAGCAGCAGGGGTAGCTCTGGAAACACCATATATTTT,CASSRGSSGNTIYF
.,TRBJ1-4,18,TRBV5-1,.,TGCGCCAGCAGCGTAACGGGACTTAGTGGAGGCACTAATGAAAAACTGTTTTTT,CASSVTGLSGGTNEKLFF
.,TRBJ1-2,16,TRBV4-1,once,TGCGCCAGCAGCCAAGATTACGCAACACCGTACTATGGCTACACCTTC,CASSQDYATPYYGYTF
TRBD2,TRBJ2-1,16,TRBV7-9,once,TGTGCCAGCAGCTTAGCGTCAAGCGGGGTTTACAATGAGCAGTTCTTC,CASSLASSGVYNEQFF
.,TRBJ1-6,14,TRBV14,.,TGTGCCAGCAGCCAAGGGACAGTTAATTCACCCCTCCACTTT,CASSQGTVNSPLHF
.,TRBJ2-3,15,TRBV9,.,TGTGCCAGCAGCGTTAGCGGTGGGAGCGGGGATACGCAGTATTTT,CASSVSGGSGDTQYF
.,TRBJ2-7,12,TRBV5-1,.,TGCGCCAGCAGGAGAGACAACTACGAGCAGTACTTC,CASRRDNYEQYF
TRBD2,TRBJ2-7,15,TRBV19,.,TGTGCCAGTAGTACTATAGCGGGAGGGCGTAACGAGCAGTACTTC,CASSTIAGGRNEQYF
TRBD2,TRBJ2-5,16,TRBV14,.,TGTGCCAGCAGCCAAGAGTTCCAGCGGGGGCTGGAGACCCAGTACTTC,CASSQEFQRGLETQYF
.,TRBJ2-1,18,TRBV7-9,.,TGTGCCAGCAGCTTAGGATTGGGGGGAGATAGCTCCTACAATGAGCAGTTCTTC,CASSLGLGGDSSYNEQFF
.,TRBJ2-7,14,TRBV7-2,.,TGTGCCAGCAGCCCGGGAACTCCCCCTTACGAGCAGTACTTC,CASSPGTPPYEQYF
.,TRBJ2-1,13,TRBV30,.,TGTGCCTGGGAGCTCTTAAGGGGCAATGAGCAGTTCTTC,CAWELLRGNEQFF
.,TRBJ2-7,15,TRBV6-5,.,TGTGCCAGCAGTGGAGTGACAGGTAGCTCCTACGAGCAGTACTTC,CASSGVTGSSYEQYF
TRBD2,TRBJ2-5,16,TRBV9,.,TGTGCCAGCAGCGCCCAAACGGGACTACCGAGGGAGACCCAGTACTTC,CASSAQTGLPRETQYF
.,TRBJ2-2,16,TRBV7-9,once,TGTGCCAGCAGCTCCGCGCGGCGGACTCGGGTCGGGGAGCTGTTTTTT,CASSSARRTRVGELFF
.,TRBJ2-7,15,TRBV7-8,.,TGTGCCAGCAGCCCTTACAGGGTAGGGCCCTACGAGCAGTACTTC,CASSPYRVGPYEQYF
.,TRBJ2-5,12,TRBV5-1,.,TGCGCCAGCAGCTTGCCCAAAGAGACCCAGTACTTC,CASSLPKETQYF
.,TRBJ2-7,11,TRBV20-1,.,TGCAGTGCGAAGACTGGTTTCGAGCAGTACTTC,CSAKTGFEQYF
.,TRBJ1-5,14,TRBV2,.,TGTGCCAGCTTCGGCGGGGCCGGCAATCAGCCCCAGCATTTT,CASFGGAGNQPQHF
.,TRBJ1-2,14,TRBV28,.,TGTGCCAGCAGACCATTGTCGGGGAGGCAGGGCTACACCTTC,CASRPLSGRQGYTF
TRBD2,TRBJ2-1,15,TRBV7-9,.,TGTGCCAGCAGCGCCTGGGGGGGCTCCTACAATGAGCAGTTCTTC,CASSAWGGSYNEQFF
.,TRBJ1-1,13,TRBV4-1,few,TGCGCCAGCAGCCAATCGGCTGGGAGTGAAGCTTTCTTT,CASSQSAGSEAFF
TRBD1,TRBJ2-7,14,TRBV19,.,TGTGCCAGTAGTATCGGTCACAGGGGGGACGAGCAGTACTTC,CASSIGHRGDEQYF
.,TRBJ2-5,14,TRBV9,.,TGTGCCAGCAGCGTAGTCAGCAAATCGGGGACCCAGTACTTC,CASSVVSKSGTQYF
.,TRBJ2-5,15,TRBV6-5,.,TGTGCCAGCAGTTACTCAAGGCGGGCTCAAGAGACCCAGTACTTC,CASSYSRRAQETQYF
TRBD1,TRBJ2-7,14,TRBV6-1,.,TGTGCCAGCAGCACCGGGACAGGGCCCTACGAGCAGTACTTC,CASSTGTGPYEQYF
.,TRBJ2-3,12,TRBV28,.,TGTGCCAGCAGTCAGCAGGTCGATACGCAGTATTTT,CASSQQVDTQYF
TRBD1,TRBJ2-7,15,TRBV15,.,TGTGCCACCAGCAGACCGGACAGGGAAAACAACGAGCAGTACTTC,CATSRPDRENNEQYF
TRBD1,TRBJ2-7,16,TRBV5-1,.,TGCGCCAGCAGCTTGGCTACCGGGACAGCCTTCTACGAGCAGTACTTC,CASSLATGTAFYEQYF
.,TRBJ2-7,13,TRBV19,.,TGTGCCAGTAGTATCACAGGAACCTACGAGCAGTACTTC,CASSITGTYEQYF
.,TRBJ1-2,14,TRBV28,.,TGTGCCAGCACCCCTAAGACCAGGACTTATGGCTACACCTTC,CASTPKTRTYGYTF
.,TRBJ1-5,18,TRBV19,.,TGTGCCAGTAGTATAGATCGTGGGACACGGTATAGCAATCAGCCCCAGCATTTT,CASSIDRGTRYSNQPQHF
TRBD1,TRBJ2-5,13,TRBV28,.,TGTGCCAGCAGTTTTAGGACAGGGGAGACCCAGTACTTC,CASSFRTGETQYF
TRBD1,TRBJ1-5,14,TRBV5-1,.,TGCGCCAGCAGCGAGACAGGGGATGTTGGGCCCCAGCATTTT,CASSETGDVGPQHF
TRBD2,TRBJ2-1,17,TRBV11-2,.,TGTGCCAGCAGCCCCCACCTTCTAGCGGGAATGCCGGATGAGCAGTTCTTC,CASSPHLLAGMPDEQFF
TRBD1,TRBJ1-1,14,TRBV7-8,.,TGTGCCAGCAGAGACAGGGCCGCGAACACTGAAGCTTTCTTT,CASRDRAANTEAFF
.,TRBJ1-2,15,TRBV4-2,.,TGTGCCAGCAGCCAAGACGCGGGGAGAAACTATGGCTACACCTTC,CASSQDAGRNYGYTF
TRBD2,TRBJ2-1,15,TRBV7-6,.,TGTGCCAGCAGCGCCGGGACTAGCCTTGTGAATGAGCAGTTCTTC,CASSAGTSLVNEQFF
.,TRBJ1-2,11,TRBV10-3,.,TGTGCCATCAATGGGGCAGATGGCTACACCTTC,CAINGADGYTF
TRBD1,TRBJ1-1,16,TRBV5-1,.,TGCGCCAGCACCTTCAAATCGGGACAGGGGAACACTGAAGCTTTCTTT,CASTFKSGQGNTEAFF
TRBD1,TRBJ1-3,14,TRBV30,once,TGTGCCTGGAGGAAAGGGGGCCTTGGAAACACCATATATTTT,CAWRKGGLGNTIYF
.,TRBJ1-2,16,TRBV9,.,TGTGCCAGCAGCGTAGATCATGCCCCTGGAGCTTCAGGCTACACCTTC,CASSVDHAPGASGYTF
.,TRBJ1-2,16,TRBV9,.,TGTGCCAGCAGCCGATCCTCAGGGACTTTGACAAATGGCTACACCTTC,CASSRSSGTLTNGYTF